This section outlines one T cell receptor (beta chain) sequence together with its context. The sample originates from a study of cytomegalovirus exposure and HLA in healthy donors. CDR3 length equals 13 residues. In germline, CDR1 is MNHNS, CDR2 SASEGT. V gave up 6 bases and J gave up 6 bases; unmatched junction bases: 5. The study ran its PCR with 60 Vbeta and 13 Jbeta primers. Profiling relied on immunoSEQ multiplex PCR, and the TCRdb table lists in-frame clones only, not all of them. The sample holds over 100,000 clones; 65% to 75% are singletons and the top ten take around 4.8%. The chain combines TRBV6-1 with TRBJ1-5; the match to TRBD1 covers 7 bases. This clonotype originated in a man aged 25-45 years in good health and CMV-seropositive. The specimen sequenced was PBMCs. This CDR3 reads CASRPDRSQPQHF. The DNA for the CDR3 is TGTGCCAGCAGACCGGACAGGAGTCAGCCCCAGCATTTT.